The 18 T cell receptor beta chains below all came from one sample that was sequenced in a study of blood T cell repertoires in COVID-19. Clones were read by immunoSEQ multiplex PCR, and TCRdb kept only the in-frame ones, dropping some. The sample has 200,000 to 250,000 clones; roughly 87% are singletons. The sequenced sample was PBMCs or T cells enriched from blood (not recorded which). The source of these receptors is a man aged 25-45 years who had recovered from COVID-19.

DNA for the CDR3: TGCGCCAGCAGCTTGTTACCTAAGCAAACTATAGCCAAAAACATTCAGTACTTC. This encodes CASSLLPKQTIAKNIQYF. The rearrangement links TRBV5-1 to TRBJ2-4; D not certain. Germline lookup yields CDR1 SGHRS and CDR2 YFSETQ. The germline V and J ends were trimmed by 1 base and 0 bases, with 17 bases remaining between them. The CDR3 sequence is 18 residues long.

This chain connects TRBV5-1 to TRBJ2-3; 7 nucleotides line up with TRBD2. Trimming removed 5 bases from V and 2 bases from J; junction bases left unmatched: 5. The CDR3 spans 14 residues. CDR1 is SGHRS, CDR2 YFSETQ, per germline. In DNA, the CDR3 is TGCGCCAGCAGTCGGGGAGGGCCCACAGATACGCAGTATTTT. Protein product: CASSRGGPTDTQYF.

The V gene is TRBV27, the J gene TRBJ1-2, with D possibly being TRBD1 (6 bases). The CDR3 is made up of 15 amino acids. Trimming stripped 2 bases from V and 5 bases from J, with 15 bases between. The V gene's germline CDR1 is MNHEY and CDR2 SMNVEV (reference sequence). CDR3 loop: CASSLQLGQGYGYTF. CDR3 sequence (DNA): TGTGCCAGCAGTTTACAACTAGGGCAGGGGTATGGCTACACCTTC.

The rearrangement joins TRBV18 to TRBJ2-5; 7 bases map to TRBD1. V shed 3 bases, J shed 5 bases, and the junction held 6 bases outside the gene matches. The CDR3 has 14 residues. Germline CDR1 is KGHSH and CDR2 is LQKENI. CDR3 nucleotide sequence: TGTGCCAGCTCACCGGGGACAGCGCGCGAGACCCAGTACTTC. As protein: CASSPGTARETQYF.

The chain employs TRBV6-2 or TRBV6-3 and TRBJ1-5; possible D gene TRBD1, 6 bases. The germline V gene encodes CDR1 MNHEY and CDR2 SVGEGT. The V and J ends lost 3 bases and 6 bases respectively, with 15 bases between them. The CDR3 spans 15 residues. The CDR3 loop is CASSYDSQGRQPQHF. The CDR3 DNA reads TGTGCCAGCAGTTATGACTCACAGGGCCGTCAGCCCCAGCATTTT.

The sample holds a few counts of this clone. The chain uses TRBV4-2 and TRBJ1-1; possible D gene TRBD1, 6 bases. Looked up from germline, CDR1 is LGHNA and CDR2 is YNFKEQ. The CDR3 runs to 14 residues. Between the trimmed V and J ends, which lost 3 bases and 5 bases, there was a span of 13 bases. In DNA form, the CDR3 reads TGTGCCAGCAGCCAGGATGGGCAGGGGACTGAAGCTTTCTTT. This gives the protein CASSQDGQGTEAFF.

This clone was counted only a few times. The chain links TRBV2 to TRBJ1-1; weak D call: TRBD1 (5 bases). This CDR3 region has 14 residues. The germline V and J ends were trimmed by 8 bases and 5 bases, with 18 bases remaining between them. The germline CDR1 and CDR2 sequences are SNHLY and FYNNEI. CDR3 protein: CASQSRQGLTEAFF. Written as DNA, the CDR3 is TGTGCCAGCCAATCGCGGCAGGGTCTTACTGAAGCTTTCTTT. The full variable domain, in which reference TRBV2 and TRBJ1-1 provide the parts outside the CDR3, is EPEVTQTPSHQVTQMGQEVILRCVPISNHLYFYWYRQILGQKVEFLVSFYNNEISEKSEIFDDQFSVERPDGSNFTLKIRSTKLEDSAMYFCASQSRQGLTEAFFGQGTRLTVV.

The chain joins TRBV7-4 to TRBJ1-3, with D maybe TRBD1 (5 bases). Germline assignment: CDR1 SGHVT and CDR2 SQSDAQ. The CDR3 has 15 residues. V lost 5 bases, J lost 0 bases, and 11 bases lay in between. The CDR3 reads CASSRTGFSGNTIYF. The CDR3 nucleotides are TGTGCCAGCAGCCGCACAGGATTCTCTGGAAACACCATATATTTT.

J is TRBJ1-2 and V is TRBV6-5; no definite D call. V shed 0 bases and J shed 4 bases, with 6 bases lying between them. Germline loops: CDR1 MNHEY, CDR2 SVGAGI. The CDR3 spans 13 residues. The CDR3: CASSYSNSYGYTF. The DNA for the CDR3 is TGTGCCAGCAGTTACTCGAACAGCTATGGCTACACCTTC.

The J gene is TRBJ2-2, the V gene TRBV11-3, with D uncertain. Trimming pared 0 bases from V and 4 bases from J, leaving 9 bases between. CDR1 SGHNT and CDR2 YENEEA come from the germline V gene. The CDR3 is 15 residues long. The CDR3 DNA sequence: TGTGCCAGCAGCTTAGACGGGTTTGCCACCGGGGAGCTGTTTTTT. It encodes CASSLDGFATGELFF.

The chain employs TRBV19 and TRBJ2-6; 7 bases match TRBD1. This CDR3 spans 16 amino acids. CDR1 LNHDA and CDR2 SQIVND come from the germline V gene (reference sequence). V lost 4 bases to trimming and J lost 2 bases; unmatched junction nucleotides: 5. CDR3 bases: TGTGCCAGTAGTAGTACAGGGGTTACTGGGGCCAACGTCCTGACTTTC. Translating it yields CASSSTGVTGANVLTF. Drawing the rest from reference TRBV19 and TRBJ2-6, the complete variable domain is DGGITQSPKYLFRKEGQNVTLSCEQNLNHDAMYWYRQDPGQGLRLIYYSQIVNDFQKGDIAEGYSVSREKKESFPLTVTSAQKNPTAFYLCASSSTGVTGANVLTFGAGSRLTVL.

The chain has TRBV19 and TRBJ2-2; no definite D call. There are 14 residues in the CDR3. Germline assignment: CDR1 LNHDA and CDR2 SQIVND (reference sequence). Trimming removed 1 base from V and 2 bases from J, with 5 bases in between. CDR3 bases: TGTGCCAGTAGTATAGGAGTAAACACCGGGGAGCTGTTTTTT. Translated, it gives CASSIGVNTGELFF.

This clone was observed once. The chain recombines TRBV28 with TRBJ2-7, with 13 bases lining up with TRBD2. Germline CDR1 is MDHEN and CDR2 is SYDVKM. The CDR3 length is 14 residues. V was pared by 7 bases and J by 6 bases, with 6 bases of the junction left unmatched. This CDR3 reads CASNQLAGGLEQYF. For the CDR3, the DNA is TGTGCCAGCAACCAACTAGCGGGAGGGCTCGAGCAGTACTTC.

The CDR3 reads CASSPEGQPQHF. Here the CDR3 DNA reads TGTGCCAGCTCCCCTGAGGGCCAGCCCCAGCATTTT. This chain uses TRBV27 with TRBJ1-5; D call uncertain. The CDR3 spans 12 residues. CDR1 and CDR2 from the germline V gene are MNHEY and SMNVEV (reference sequence). V lost 8 bases and J lost 7, with 12 bases in between.

This chain connects TRBV4-2 to TRBJ1-4, with TRBD1 as a possible D gene (6 bases). Germline CDR1 and CDR2: LGHNA and YNFKEQ. The CDR3 is made up of 18 amino acids. V was cut by 3 bases and J by 0 bases, with 17 bases left in between. DNA of the CDR3: TGTGCCAGCAGCCACGAACCCGGGACATTCCCAACTAATGAAAAACTGTTTTTT. It specifies CASSHEPGTFPTNEKLFF.

This clone is medium-sized by share. The CDR3 is CASRRRDGGDGFEQYF. CDR3 nucleotide sequence: TGTGCCAGCAGACGAAGAGACGGGGGGGATGGTTTCGAGCAGTACTTC. The V call is TRBV27, the J call TRBJ2-7; 8 positions agree with TRBD2. The CDR3 is 16 amino acids. The V gene end was trimmed by 6 bases and the J gene end by 6 bases; junction bases not matched to a gene: 16. The germline V gene has CDR1 MNHEY and CDR2 SMNVEV (reference sequence).

The chain employs TRBV19 and TRBJ1-1; tentative D call: TRBD1 (5 bases). Trimming cost V 9 bases and J 5 bases, with 19 bases left between them. Germline V gene sequence: CDR1 LNHDA, CDR2 SQIVND (reference sequence). The CDR3 covers 14 residues. The CDR3 DNA reads TGTGCCAGCAAAACCCGGGACTTACGAACTGAAGCTTTCTTT. Translating it yields CASKTRDLRTEAFF.

The CDR3: CASSLVRGRGAGELFF. CDR3 nucleotides: TGTGCCAGCAGCTTAGTTAGGGGGCGCGGGGCCGGGGAGCTGTTTTTT. The chain uses TRBV7-2 and TRBJ2-2; D might be TRBD1 (7 bases). Germline V gene sequence: CDR1 SGHTA, CDR2 FQGNSA. This CDR3 is built from 16 residues. V shed 1 base and J shed 6 bases, with 15 bases lying between them. The full variable domain, with the rest looked up from reference TRBV7-2 and TRBJ2-2, is GAGVSQSPSNKVTEKGKDVELRCDPISGHTALYWYRQSLGQGLEFLIYFQGNSAPDKSGLPSDRFSAERTGGSVSTLTIQRTQQEDSAVYLCASSLVRGRGAGELFFGEGSRLTVL.